This TCR beta chain was sequenced in a study of T-cell memory formation after mild COVID-19. At the level of the study: TCR clusters were mostly confined to one donor each.

General study findings and limits: In second-wave clones peaking day 37, SARS-CoV-2 specificity remained unconfirmed. Mainly in CM and EM were contracting CD4+ clones; CD8+ were in EMRA. Several responding clones turned up in pre-infection memory, indicating that cross-reactive memory may have taken part.

One entry per CDR3 protein results from TCRdb running MiXCR on the 5' RACE reads. This sample has some 260,000 distinct CDR3 sequences, with roughly 15% found just once. Concerning this clonotype itself: Its antigen is not identified.

Sequenced material: PBMCs or a T cell subset sorted from them (not recorded which). This receptor was taken from a man between 18 and 35 years old who had mild COVID-19 (a few samples of this study predate the infection). Cell type and time point are not known.

The CDR3, as DNA: TGTGCCAGCAGTTACAGTAGGTGGGGCGCAGATACGCAGTATTTT. The encoded protein is CASSYSRWGADTQYF. The chain has TRBV6-5 and TRBJ2-3, with D possibly TRBD1 on 5 matching bases. The CDR3 sequence is 15 residues long. The germline gives CDR1 MNHEY, CDR2 SVGAGI. V was pared by 2 bases and J by 4 bases, with 13 bases between.